These 30 T cell receptor beta chains share one sample of origin, sequenced in a study of cytomegalovirus exposure and HLA in healthy donors. Amplification used 60 Vbeta primers and 13 Jbeta primers. The data were produced by immunoSEQ multiplex PCR, yet TCRdb's version contains in-frame clones alone and is incomplete. In the table there are roughly 100,000 clones, around four fifths of which are singletons. Sequences were obtained from PBMCs. The receptors shown here come from a middle-aged man in good health and CMV-seronegative.

This chain links TRBV19 with TRBJ2-2; 9 bases agree with TRBD1. The junction had 18 bases not matched to a gene; V was cut back by 7 bases and J by 3 bases. Germline V CDR1 and CDR2: LNHDA, SQIVND (reference sequence). The CDR3 has 19 amino acids. The CDR3: CASTPFWSRDRVDTGELFF. The CDR3 DNA sequence: TGTGCCAGTACTCCCTTCTGGTCCCGGGACAGGGTGGACACCGGGGAGCTGTTTTTT.

This chain uses TRBV2 with TRBJ1-4; 8 bases are a match to TRBD1. V lost 7 bases, J lost 0 bases, and 13 bases stayed unmatched. Germline V gives CDR1 SNHLY, CDR2 FYNNEI. The length of the CDR3 is 18 residues. This chain's CDR3 is CASTTLKTGGPTNEKLFF. The CDR3 DNA sequence: TGTGCCAGCACTACCCTTAAAACAGGGGGACCAACTAATGAAAAACTGTTTTTT.

This rearrangement joins TRBV10-3 to TRBJ1-5; no definite D call. The ends were cut back, 0 bases at V and 4 bases at J, with 7 bases in the middle. The CDR3 runs to 14 residues. Germline CDR1 and CDR2: ENHRY and SYGVKD. CDR3 region: CAISESGRNQPQHF. The CDR3 coding sequence is TGTGCCATCAGTGAGTCCGGGAGAAATCAGCCCCAGCATTTT.

The chain links TRBV14 to TRBJ2-3; D not resolved. The CDR3 spans 13 residues. Between the trimmed V and J ends, which lost 1 base and 9 bases, there was a span of 11 bases. Germline assignment: CDR1 SGHDN and CDR2 FVKESK. The CDR3 region is CASSQGGSDTQYF. DNA of the CDR3: TGTGCCAGCAGCCAAGGAGGCTCCGACACGCAGTATTTT.

This chain connects TRBV6-1 to TRBJ1-1, with 9 bases lining up with TRBD1. The trim removed 2 bases at V and 4 bases at J, leaving 14 bases unmatched. The CDR3 covers 18 residues. Germline-derived CDR1 and CDR2 are MNHNS and SASEGT. CDR3 loop: CASSEYIFGTGRGTEAFF. The DNA for the CDR3 is TGTGCCAGCAGTGAATATATTTTTGGGACAGGGAGGGGCACTGAAGCTTTCTTT.

The chain employs TRBV4-3 and TRBJ2-2; D is undetermined. The CDR3 totals 16 residues. V lost 0 bases, J lost 4 bases, and 12 bases lay in between. Germline V gene lookup returns CDR1 LGHNA and CDR2 YSLEER. The CDR3 is CASSQEPIAATGELFF. The CDR3 DNA follows: TGCGCCAGCAGCCAAGAGCCTATTGCGGCCACCGGGGAGCTGTTTTTT.

The V gene is TRBV19, the J gene TRBJ1-1; no clear D. The CDR3 contains 14 residues. The germline V gene encodes CDR1 LNHDA and CDR2 SQIVND (reference sequence). Trimming removed 2 bases at V and 1 base at J, with 8 bases between. Here the CDR3 reads CASSIYSQNTEAFF. CDR3 DNA sequence: TGTGCCAGTAGTATATACTCCCAGAACACTGAAGCTTTCTTT. The whole variable domain, filled in from reference TRBV19 and TRBJ1-1, reads DGGITQSPKYLFRKEGQNVTLSCEQNLNHDAMYWYRQDPGQGLRLIYYSQIVNDFQKGDIAEGYSVSREKKESFPLTVTSAQKNPTAFYLCASSIYSQNTEAFFGQGTRLTVV.

The chain joins TRBV10-3 to TRBJ1-5; 10 bases line up with TRBD1. The CDR3 is 15 residues long. CDR1 and CDR2 (germline): ENHRY, SYGVKD. V shed 4 bases, J shed 7 bases, and the junction held 7 bases outside the gene matches. The CDR3 protein is CAISVTGTGAQPQHF. DNA of the CDR3: TGTGCCATCAGTGTGACCGGGACAGGGGCCCAGCCCCAGCATTTT.

The chain has TRBV9 and TRBJ2-2, with a weak D call TRBD2 (5 bases). From germline, CDR1 is SGDLS and CDR2 YYNGEE. This CDR3 has 16 amino acids. Trimming took off 0 bases at V and 3 bases at J, with 12 bases between the two ends. CDR3 sequence: CASSVAVLAHTGELFF. In DNA form, the CDR3 reads TGTGCCAGCAGCGTAGCAGTTCTAGCTCACACCGGGGAGCTGTTTTTT.

The chain recombines TRBV25-1 with TRBJ2-2, with 9 positions matching TRBD1. CDR3 length: 14 amino acids. CDR1 is MGHDK and CDR2 is SYGVNS in the germline V gene. V dropped 8 bases and J dropped 3; count of bases not matched to a gene: 4. In nucleotides, the CDR3 is TGTGCCAGCTCGGGGACAGGGTACACCGGGGAGCTGTTTTTT. This translates into CASSGTGYTGELFF.

The sample holds a few counts of this clone. The chain combines TRBV19 with TRBJ1-4; 7 bases are shared with TRBD1. This CDR3 comprises 15 residues. Germline V gives CDR1 LNHDA, CDR2 SQIVND (reference sequence). V dropped 5 bases and J dropped 3; count of bases not matched to a gene: 6. CDR3 region: CASSYRGEANEKLFF. CDR3 DNA sequence: TGTGCCAGTAGTTACAGGGGAGAGGCTAATGAAAAACTGTTTTTT.

The V call is TRBV5-1, the J call TRBJ2-7; perhaps TRBD2 as D (6 bases). The V end lost 7 bases, the J end lost 6 bases, and 20 bases lay between the germline ends. CDR3 size: 14 residues. Germline assignment: CDR1 SGHRS and CDR2 YFSETQ. The chain's CDR3 is CASRGDPIVGEQYF. CDR3 bases: TGCGCCAGCCGCGGGGACCCTATAGTCGGCGAGCAGTACTTC.

The V call is TRBV9, the J call TRBJ2-5; maybe TRBD2 (5 bases). The germline CDR1 and CDR2 sequences are SGDLS and YYNGEE. V was trimmed by 0 bases and J by 2 bases, leaving 8 bases between them. CDR3 length: 14 amino acids. The CDR3 DNA is TGTGCCAGCAGCGTAGGTAGCGCTCAAGAGACCCAGTACTTC. This codes for CASSVGSAQETQYF.

The chain employs TRBV5-6 and TRBJ1-4; D is undetermined. This CDR3 is built from 13 residues. V was cut by 2 bases and J by 10 bases, with 12 bases left in between. The germline gives CDR1 SGHDT, CDR2 YYEEEE. The CDR3 coding sequence is TGTGCCAGCAGCTTAGGCAGAGGCGGAAAACTGTTTTTT. Its protein product is CASSLGRGGKLFF.

This clone turned up a few times. The junction departs from germline at one end; a sequencing error may be responsible. The chain couples TRBV11-2 to TRBJ2-2; perhaps TRBD2 as D (6 bases). Germline CDR1 is SGHAT and CDR2 is FQNNGV. The CDR3 length is 15 residues. The CDR3 region has the DNA TGTGCCAGCAGCTTTCTACTAGCAAACATCGGGGAGCTGTTTTTT. Amino acid sequence: CASSFLLANIGELFF.

The rearrangement joins TRBV18 to TRBJ2-7; D may be TRBD2 (6 bases). The CDR3 sequence is 11 residues long. CDR1 and CDR2 (germline): KGHSH, LQKENI. The germline V and J ends were trimmed by 6 bases and 7 bases, with 10 bases remaining between them. For the CDR3, the DNA is TGTGCCAGCTCTACTGGAGGGGAGCAGTACTTC. Protein sequence: CASSTGGEQYF.

This rearrangement joins TRBV19 to TRBJ2-2; possible D gene TRBD1, 5 bases. CDR1 and CDR2 from the germline V gene are LNHDA and SQIVND (reference sequence). V gave up 3 bases and J gave up 2 bases, with 10 bases separating them. This CDR3 region has 15 residues. This CDR3 is CASSIRTRNTGELFF. CDR3 DNA sequence: TGTGCCAGTAGTATCAGGACACGTAACACCGGGGAGCTGTTTTTT.

The chain combines TRBV7-9 with TRBJ2-5; the D gene is possibly TRBD1 (6 bases). V shed 1 base and J shed 0 bases, with 9 bases lying between them. CDR3 size: 15 residues. CDR1 SEHNR and CDR2 FQNEAQ come from the germline V gene (reference sequence). The CDR3 is CASSLGGGDQETQYF. DNA for the CDR3: TGTGCCAGCAGCTTAGGAGGGGGAGACCAAGAGACCCAGTACTTC.

This clone was observed a few times. V gene TRBV5-1 combines with J gene TRBJ2-1; 7 bases fit TRBD2. CDR1 and CDR2 (germline): SGHRS, YFSETQ. The CDR3 contains 17 residues. With V trimmed by 0 bases and J by 0 bases, 6 bases remained unmatched. Written as DNA, the CDR3 is TGCGCCAGCAGCTTGGCCATGACGGGGGGCTCCTACAATGAGCAGTTCTTC. Its protein product is CASSLAMTGGSYNEQFF.

The chain joins TRBV7-2 to TRBJ1-1; 11 nucleotides line up with TRBD1. V dropped 3 bases and J dropped 4; count of bases not matched to a gene: 1. Germline assignment: CDR1 SGHTA and CDR2 FQGNSA. The CDR3 loop spans 14 amino acids. Written as DNA, the CDR3 is TGTGCCAGCAGCTTTGGGACAGGGGGCACTGAAGCTTTCTTT. It codes for CASSFGTGGTEAFF. The full variable domain, with the rest looked up from reference TRBV7-2 and TRBJ1-1, is GAGVSQSPSNKVTEKGKDVELRCDPISGHTALYWYRQSLGQGLEFLIYFQGNSAPDKSGLPSDRFSAERTGGSVSTLTIQRTQQEDSAVYLCASSFGTGGTEAFFGQGTRLTVV.

CDR3 bases: TGTGCCAGTAGTCCGCGGGTGGGGAGGGCGAACACTGAAGCTTTCTTT. It yields the protein CASSPRVGRANTEAFF. J is TRBJ1-1 and V is TRBV19; D remains unclear. Looked up from germline, CDR1 is LNHDA and CDR2 is SQIVND (reference sequence). The CDR3 is 16 residues long. The V gene lost 5 bases and the J gene lost 1 base, with 17 bases spanning the gap.

The chain carries TRBV6-5 and TRBJ2-5; 8 bases are shared with TRBD1. Per germline, CDR1 MNHEY and CDR2 SVGAGI. After removal of 4 bases from V and 1 base from J, the junction contained 5 bases not matched to a gene. This CDR3 spans 15 amino acids. This CDR3 reads CASSSTGEVQETQYF. The CDR3 nucleotides are TGTGCCAGCAGTTCGACAGGGGAAGTCCAAGAGACCCAGTACTTC.

This sequence joins TRBV18 and TRBJ1-5; 10 positions match TRBD1. In germline, CDR1 is KGHSH, CDR2 LQKENI. V lost 3 bases to trimming and J lost 4 bases; unmatched junction nucleotides: 0. CDR3 length: 14 amino acids. DNA of the CDR3: TGTGCCAGCTCACCGGACAGGGGGAATCAGCCCCAGCATTTT. Protein: CASSPDRGNQPQHF.

The chain couples TRBV5-1 to TRBJ1-4; D is uncertain. Germline CDR1 is SGHRS and CDR2 is YFSETQ. Trimming left V 0 bases short and J 2 bases short, with 14 bases between. CDR3 length equals 17 residues. For the CDR3, the DNA is TGCGCCAGCAGCTTGGCCCCCGGAGGTATTACTAATGAAAAACTGTTTTTT. Amino acids: CASSLAPGGITNEKLFF.

The chain couples TRBV19 to TRBJ2-2; unclear D gene. V was trimmed by 5 bases and J by 7 bases, leaving 11 bases between them. The CDR3 length is 13 residues. The germline V gene has CDR1 LNHDA and CDR2 SQIVND (reference sequence). CDR3 in DNA: TGTGCCAGTAGTCCCCTTTATCTCGGGGAGCTGTTTTTT. It translates to CASSPLYLGELFF.

The gene calls are TRBV7-2 and TRBJ2-5; D uncertain. Germline V gene data show CDR1 as SGHTA and CDR2 as FQGNSA. The CDR3 consists of 14 residues. The ends were cut back, 5 bases at V and 4 bases at J, with 14 bases in the middle. The CDR3 nucleotides read TGTGCCAGCAGCCCTCCCGTGCGGCGAGAGACCCAGTACTTC. Protein product: CASSPPVRRETQYF.

The V and J genes are TRBV10-3 and TRBJ2-2, with TRBD1 matching over 7 bases. The CDR3 length is 19 residues. V shed 4 bases and J 1 base; nucleotides not matched to a gene: 15. CDR1 ENHRY and CDR2 SYGVKD come from the germline V gene. The CDR3 DNA sequence: TGTGCCATCAGTGCAATCCTACTTACGGACAGGAGGAACACCGGGGAGCTGTTTTTT. It translates to CAISAILLTDRRNTGELFF.

Concerning this clone itself: Mismatch with germline at one junction end may stem from a read error. The chain joins TRBV7-9 to TRBJ2-4; TRBD2 matches at 7 bases. The V gene's germline CDR1 is SEHNR and CDR2 FQNEAQ (reference sequence). CDR3 length equals 16 residues. The CDR3 bases are TGTTCCAGCAGCTCCCCGACTAGCCCAGCCAAAAACATTCAGTACTTC. Protein: CSSSSPTSPAKNIQYF.

The rearrangement joins TRBV11-3 to TRBJ2-2; 7 bases are a match to TRBD1. V gave up 1 base and J gave up 6 bases; unmatched junction bases: 2. The germline V gene has CDR1 SGHNT and CDR2 YENEEA. The CDR3 spans 14 residues. The CDR3 DNA sequence: TGTGCCAGCAGCTTAGTTCAGGGGGCCGGGGAGCTGTTTTTT. It is translated as CASSLVQGAGELFF.

This chain uses TRBV27 with TRBJ2-3; TRBD2 aligns across 9 bases. Germline V lookup: CDR1 MNHEY, CDR2 SMNVEV (reference sequence). CDR3 length: 19 residues. V shed 3 bases and J 2 bases; nucleotides not matched to a gene: 15. This chain's CDR3 is CASSFTYPFSGGPTDTQYF. The CDR3 bases are TGTGCCAGCAGTTTCACTTACCCATTTAGCGGGGGCCCCACAGATACGCAGTATTTT.